This is a list of T cell receptor beta chains from one sample in a study of T cells in tuberculosis. Profiled with immunoSEQ multiplex PCR; TCRdb holds only in-frame clones, not every one. The sample shows fewer than 40,000 clones, 95% of them seen only once. Sequencing was carried out using PBMCs. The source of these receptors is a donor aged 10-29 years with latent tuberculosis or without tuberculosis infection. Each CDR3 is given with its conserved first and last residue. D genes are given only for firm matches. For some rows the clone size is stated as once, few or many, or as a class when expanded; others skip it.

>NA|TRBV6-5|TRBJ2-1|NA
CASSQRDSTTEQFF
TGTGCCAGCAGCCAACGGGACTCCACCACGGAGCAGTTCTTC
>NA|TRBV19|TRBJ1-2|NA
CASSQDYGYTF
TGTGCCAGTAGCCAGGACTATGGCTACACCTTC
>NA|TRBV30|TRBJ2-7|NA
CAWSVSMGAAFSYEQYF
TGTGCCTGGAGTGTATCGATGGGGGCGGCTTTCTCCTACGAGCAGTACTTC
>NA|TRBV27|TRBJ2-7|NA
CASSPLVGLPTYEQYF
TGTGCCAGCAGCCCCCTCGTGGGACTGCCTACCTACGAGCAGTACTTC
>NA|TRBV4-1|TRBJ2-1|NA
CASSQEPDYYNEQFF
TGCGCCAGCAGCCAAGAACCCGACTACTACAATGAGCAGTTCTTC
>NA|TRBV6-5|TRBJ2-2|NA
CASSYSMEPATGELFF
TGTGCCAGCAGTTACTCGATGGAGCCGGCCACCGGGGAGCTGTTTTTT
>NA|TRBV13|TRBJ1-2|NA
CASSLAVSNYGYTF
TGTGCCAGCAGCTTAGCAGTCTCGAACTATGGCTACACCTTC
>NA|TRBV9|TRBJ1-2|NA
CASSVGGQSVYGYTF
TGTGCCAGCAGCGTAGGGGGGCAGAGTGTTTATGGCTACACCTTC
>TRBD1|TRBV28|TRBJ2-2|NA
CASRTGLKAGELFF
TGTGCCAGCAGGACAGGGTTGAAAGCCGGGGAGCTGTTTTTT
>TRBD1|TRBV9|TRBJ2-7|NA
CASSVGGQGYEQYF
TGTGCCAGCAGCGTAGGGGGACAGGGCTACGAGCAGTACTTC
>TRBD2|TRBV11-2|TRBJ2-7|NA
CASSSGGSGGPFTYEQYF
TGTGCCAGCAGCTCCGGCGGTAGCGGGGGGCCATTTACCTACGAGCAGTACTTC
>TRBD1|TRBV4-1|TRBJ1-1|NA
CASSQPHRGNTEAFF
TGCGCCAGCAGCCAACCTCACAGGGGGAACACTGAAGCTTTCTTT
>NA|TRBV6-6|TRBJ2-7|NA
CASSYDPRGYEQYF
TGTGCCAGCAGTTACGATCCCAGGGGTTACGAGCAGTACTTC
>NA|TRBV9|TRBJ2-7|NA
CASSVDGVREQYF
TGTGCCAGCAGCGTAGACGGCGTGAGGGAGCAGTACTTC
>TRBD1|TRBV2|TRBJ2-1|NA
CAKTGTGDFNEQFF
TGTGCCAAGACCGGGACAGGGGATTTTAATGAGCAGTTCTTC
>TRBD1|TRBV29-1|TRBJ2-3|NA
CSVAKGQSNTDTQYF
TGCAGCGTTGCGAAGGGACAGAGTAATACAGATACGCAGTATTTT
>TRBD2|TRBV5-1|TRBJ2-3|NA
CASSPDLLAGGRQDTQYF
TGCGCCAGCAGCCCTGATTTATTAGCGGGGGGTCGTCAAGATACGCAGTATTTT
>NA|TRBV7-6|TRBJ2-7|NA
CASMGYRSYEQYF
TGTGCCAGCATGGGGTACAGGTCCTACGAGCAGTACTTC
>TRBD2|TRBV4-2|TRBJ2-1|once
CASSQLTSGGAYNEQFF
TGTGCCAGCAGCCAACTGACTAGCGGAGGGGCCTACAATGAGCAGTTCTTC
>NA|TRBV14|TRBJ2-7|NA
CASSPGTSQGEQYF
TGTGCCAGCAGCCCCGGGACATCCCAGGGCGAGCAGTACTTC
>NA|TRBV9|TRBJ1-3|NA
CASSVAVGGPSGNTIYF
TGTGCCAGCAGCGTAGCGGTGGGGGGACCCTCTGGAAACACCATATATTTT
>NA|TRBV27|TRBJ1-5|NA
CASSLVGGPGNQPQHF
TGTGCCAGCAGTTTAGTCGGGGGACCGGGCAATCAGCCCCAGCATTTT
>NA|TRBV14|TRBJ1-4|NA
CASSHDRVNEKLFF
TGTGCCAGCAGCCATGACCGGGTCAATGAAAAACTGTTTTTT
>TRBD1|TRBV11-3|TRBJ2-2|NA
CASSSRTGLPGELFF
TGTGCCAGCAGCTCAAGGACAGGGCTTCCCGGGGAGCTGTTTTTT
>TRBD2|TRBV5-1|TRBJ2-3|NA
CASSPGLATDTQYF
TGCGCCAGCAGCCCGGGACTAGCGACAGATACGCAGTATTTT
>TRBD1|TRBV25-1|TRBJ1-1|NA
CASSDETGGRNTEAFF
TGTGCCAGCTCGGATGAGACAGGGGGTAGGAACACTGAAGCTTTCTTT
>NA|TRBV5-6|TRBJ2-3|NA
CASSLYGLADTQYF
TGTGCCAGCAGCTTGTACGGTCTGGCAGATACGCAGTATTTT
>NA|TRBV7-2|TRBJ2-3|NA
CASSLVGGPDTQYF
TGTGCCAGCAGCTTAGTGGGGGGGCCAGATACGCAGTATTTT
>TRBD1|TRBV7-9|TRBJ1-2|NA
CASSSRDRAYGYTF
TGTGCCAGCAGCTCCCGGGACAGGGCATATGGCTACACCTTC
>NA|TRBV21-1|TRBJ1-3|NA
CASSKRQGNGNTIYF
TGTGCCAGCAGCAAGAGACAGGGTAATGGAAACACCATATATTTT
>NA|TRBV7-9|TRBJ1-1|NA
CASSPTVNTEAFF
TGTGCCAGCAGCCCTACGGTGAACACTGAAGCTTTCTTT
>NA|TRBV25-1|TRBJ2-2|NA
CASSVKNTGELFF
TGTGCCAGCAGTGTTAAGAACACCGGGGAGCTGTTTTTT
>NA|TRBV7-9|TRBJ2-7|NA
CASTTGQTYEQYF
TGTGCCAGCACCACGGGACAAACCTACGAGCAGTACTTC
>NA|TRBV5-1|TRBJ2-6|NA
CASSLQGSGANVLTF
TGCGCCAGCAGTCTACAGGGTTCTGGGGCCAACGTCCTGACTTTC
>TRBD1|TRBV19|TRBJ1-1|NA
CASTPNRGRVTEAFF
TGTGCCAGTACCCCGAACAGGGGGCGAGTCACTGAAGCTTTCTTT
>NA|TRBV12-5|TRBJ2-5|NA
CASGLVQLEETQYF
TGTGCTAGTGGTTTGGTACAGCTGGAAGAGACCCAGTACTTC
>TRBD1|TRBV5-1|TRBJ2-5|NA
CASSIRGKETQYF
TGCGCCAGCAGCATCAGGGGGAAAGAGACCCAGTACTTC
>NA|TRBV19|TRBJ1-2|NA
CASSIAQGSYGYTF
TGTGCCAGTAGTATCGCTCAGGGCAGCTATGGCTACACCTTC
>TRBD1|TRBV11-3|TRBJ2-3|NA
CASSSGQIFTDTQYF
TGTGCCAGCAGCTCGGGACAGATATTCACAGATACGCAGTATTTT
>NA|TRBV27|TRBJ1-5|NA
CASSRDRMGEPQHF
TGTGCCAGCAGTCGAGACAGGATGGGGGAGCCCCAGCATTTT
>TRBD1|TRBV18|TRBJ2-2|NA
CASSPDRVDGELFF
TGTGCCAGCTCACCAGACAGGGTAGACGGGGAGCTGTTTTTT
>NA|TRBV2|TRBJ1-6|NA
CASSETNRVYGSPLHF
TGTGCCAGCAGCGAAACAAACAGGGTTTACGGTTCACCCCTCCACTTT
>NA|TRBV25-1|TRBJ1-1|NA
CASSTTGNTEAFF
TGTGCCAGCAGTACGACAGGGAACACTGAAGCTTTCTTT
>NA|TRBV5-1|TRBJ1-2|NA
CASSLAGGHYGYTF
TGCGCCAGCAGCTTGGCCGGCGGCCACTATGGCTACACCTTC
>NA|TRBV5-1|TRBJ2-7|NA
CASSLGMSGLTYEQYF
TGCGCCAGCAGCTTGGGCATGAGCGGCCTTACCTACGAGCAGTACTTC
>TRBD1|TRBV7-3|TRBJ1-6|NA
CASSVQGDSNSPLHF
TGTGCCAGCAGCGTTCAGGGGGACTCTAATTCACCCCTCCACTTT